These 3 T cell receptor beta chains were sequenced from one sample in a study of somatic mutations in cytotoxic T cells in rheumatoid arthritis. Data came from immunoSEQ multiplex PCR; TCRdb stores just in-frame clones and leaves some out. The top ten hold about 12% of the sample, which has 15,000 or so clones, roughly 80% seen once. The sequencing input was CD8+ T cells sorted from blood. The receptors here all came from an adult with rheumatoid arthritis.

V and J are TRBV28 and TRBJ1-6; 9 bases are shared with TRBD1. This CDR3 is 15 amino acids long. The V gene end was trimmed by 7 bases and the J gene end by 7 bases; junction bases not matched to a gene: 8. The germline CDR1 and CDR2 sequences are MDHEN and SYDVKM. CDR3 loop: CASTLSGTGNSPLHF. CDR3 nucleotide sequence: TGTGCCAGCACCCTTTCCGGGACAGGGAATTCACCCCTCCACTTT.

This chain joins TRBV4-1 and TRBJ1-5; D is uncertain. The germline gives CDR1 MGHRA, CDR2 YSYEKL. The CDR3 runs 13 residues. Trimming shortened V by 1 base and J by 7 bases, and 8 bases separated the two germline ends. The CDR3 coding sequence is TGCGCCAGCAGCCAAGGGATGGGACAGCCCCAGCATTTT. It codes for CASSQGMGQPQHF.

CDR3 protein: CACSGGPWNEQFF. DNA of the CDR3: TGTGCCTGTTCAGGGGGCCCCTGGAATGAGCAGTTCTTC. The chain has TRBV30 and TRBJ2-1, with 8 bases aligning to TRBD1. This CDR3 comprises 13 residues. Germline V gene lookup returns CDR1 GTSNPN and CDR2 SVGIG (reference sequence). Losses at the gene ends were 6 bases for V and 7 bases for J; bases not matched to a gene: 8.